These 26 T cell receptor beta chains originate from one sample sequenced in a study of control samples from healthy donors and cancer patients. This table comes from immunoSEQ multiplex PCR, and its TCRdb copy is limited to in-frame clones, with some not included. This repertoire shows 90,000 or so clones, about 87% found once; its top ten account for approximately 14%. Material for sequencing was blood. These receptor sequences come from a woman in her sixties or seventies in good health.

J is TRBJ2-5 and V is TRBV6-6; D gene ambiguous. Germline V gene sequence: CDR1 MNHNY, CDR2 SVGAGI (reference sequence). The CDR3 runs to 15 residues. V was shortened by 4 bases and J by 5 bases, with 17 bases between the two germline ends. The CDR3 DNA is TGTGCCAGCAGTTCACCCTGGACCACCTCCGAGACCCAGTACTTC. Translated: CASSSPWTTSETQYF.

The CDR3 region has the DNA TGTGCCAGCAGTCTCGACAGGGCAAGGACTGAAGCTTTCTTT. This encodes CASSLDRARTEAFF. The rearrangement uses TRBV27 and TRBJ1-1, with 7 bases fitting TRBD1. Trimming took 5 bases from V and 5 from J; bases not matched to a gene: 8. From germline, CDR1 is MNHEY and CDR2 SMNVEV (reference sequence). CDR3 length: 14 amino acids.

V is TRBV6-5 and J is TRBJ1-1, with unresolved D. V lost 5 bases and J 0 bases, leaving 10 bases between the germline ends. Per germline, CDR1 MNHEY and CDR2 SVGAGI. CDR3 size: 14 residues. CDR3 in DNA: TGTGCCAGCAGTCCACAGCTTATGAACACTGAAGCTTTCTTT. Translating it yields CASSPQLMNTEAFF.

The gene calls are TRBV6-1 and TRBJ2-1; D is unresolved. The CDR3 has 16 residues. The V gene's germline CDR1 is MNHNS and CDR2 SASEGT. V lost 4 bases and J lost 2, with 15 bases in between. The CDR3 DNA follows: TGTGCCAGCAGTGGGGCCCCCCTACTTCCCTACAATGAGCAGTTCTTC. Translation: CASSGAPLLPYNEQFF.

J is TRBJ1-5 and V is TRBV27; 7 bases are a match to TRBD1. This CDR3 is built from 14 residues. With V trimmed by 6 bases and J by 2 bases, 4 bases remained unmatched. Germline assignment: CDR1 MNHEY and CDR2 SMNVEV (reference sequence). The CDR3 sequence: CASSRDRGNQPQHF. The CDR3 region has the DNA TGTGCCAGCAGCCGCGACAGGGGCAATCAGCCCCAGCATTTT.

A single count supports this clone. V is TRBV7-2 and J is TRBJ1-1; D is unclear. Trimming left V 1 base short and J 4 bases short, with 7 bases between. Germline V CDR1 and CDR2: SGHTA, FQGNSA. The CDR3 runs 13 residues. This chain's CDR3 is CASSLGVGTEAFF. In DNA form, the CDR3 reads TGTGCCAGCAGCTTAGGGGTGGGCACTGAAGCTTTCTTT.

This chain connects TRBV5-4 to TRBJ2-7; 11 bases agree with TRBD2. J gave up 3 bases and V 4 bases, and 9 bases lay outside the gene matches. The germline V gene encodes CDR1 SGHNT and CDR2 YYREEE (reference sequence). The CDR3 has 16 residues. The chain's CDR3 is CASSDASGTSGYEQYF. For the CDR3, the DNA is TGTGCCAGCAGCGACGCCTCCGGGACTAGCGGCTACGAGCAGTACTTC.

This rearrangement joins TRBV9 to TRBJ2-2; either TRBD1 or TRBD2 may supply D (6 bases each). The CDR3 runs 15 residues. Germline lookup yields CDR1 SGDLS and CDR2 YYNGEE. Trimming shortened V by 0 bases and J by 5 bases, and 11 bases separated the two germline ends. The CDR3 nucleotides read TGTGCCAGCAGCGTAGCTACAGGGAGGACCGGGGAGCTGTTTTTT. This translates into CASSVATGRTGELFF.

The chain uses TRBV10-2 and TRBJ2-7, with 7 bases lining up with TRBD2. This CDR3 is built from 15 residues. Germline CDR1 is WSHSY and CDR2 is SAAADI. The trim removed 2 bases at V and 2 bases at J, leaving 6 bases unmatched. The CDR3 DNA reads as TGCGCCAGCAGTGAGAGACTAGCCATAGCCTACGAGCAGTACTTC. It codes for CASSERLAIAYEQYF.

The chain combines TRBV5-1 with TRBJ1-6; unclear D gene. The germline V gene encodes CDR1 SGHRS and CDR2 YFSETQ. V shed 0 bases and J shed 7 bases, with 11 bases lying between them. This CDR3 comprises 15 residues. The CDR3 region is CASSLAVTENSPLHF. CDR3 nucleotides: TGCGCCAGCAGCTTGGCCGTGACGGAAAATTCACCCCTCCACTTT.

The CDR3 loop is CASSQDAGARDYGYTF. The CDR3 DNA follows: TGCGCCAGCAGCCAAGATGCGGGGGCGCGGGACTATGGCTACACCTTC. V gene TRBV4-3 combines with J gene TRBJ1-2, with D possibly matching TRBD1 (6 bases). In germline, CDR1 is LGHNA, CDR2 YSLEER. V shed 0 bases and J shed 3 bases, with 14 bases lying between them. This CDR3 comprises 16 residues.

The rearrangement links TRBV25-1 to TRBJ2-7; 8 bases are a match to TRBD2. The CDR3 runs 15 residues. J lost 2 bases, V lost 2 bases, and 5 bases had no gene match. Germline CDR1 and CDR2: MGHDK and SYGVNS. CDR3 amino acids: CASSEGGSGTYEQYF. CDR3 coding DNA: TGTGCCAGCAGTGAAGGTGGTAGCGGGACCTACGAGCAGTACTTC.

The chain recombines TRBV9 with TRBJ2-2, with TRBD1 as a possible D gene (6 bases). The CDR3 extends over 14 amino acids. V lost 3 bases and J 7 bases, leaving 13 bases between the germline ends. Germline-derived CDR1 and CDR2 are SGDLS and YYNGEE. The CDR3 DNA follows: TGTGCCAGCAGCGGACAGGCGGGCGACGGGGAGCTGTTTTTT. Protein: CASSGQAGDGELFF.

This chain links TRBV10-1 with TRBJ2-1; 8 nucleotides line up with TRBD1. Germline CDR1 is WNHNN and CDR2 is SYGVQD (reference sequence). V lost 5 bases, J lost 6 bases, and 6 bases stayed unmatched. This CDR3 is built from 14 residues. The CDR3 DNA follows: TGCGCCAGCAGTAAGCAGGGGGCTTTCAATGAGCAGTTCTTC. Amino acids: CASSKQGAFNEQFF.

Here the CDR3 DNA reads TGTGCCAGCAGTTACCGACAGGGATGGGAAAAACTGTTTTTT. Translation gives CASSYRQGWEKLFF. J is TRBJ1-4 and V is TRBV6-5, with 7 bases matching TRBD1. Looked up from germline, CDR1 is MNHEY and CDR2 is SVGAGI. J lost 8 bases, V lost 2 bases, and 5 bases had no gene match. This CDR3 comprises 14 residues.

The J gene is TRBJ2-3, the V gene TRBV7-2; possible D gene TRBD2, 6 bases. The V and J ends lost 5 bases and 4 bases respectively, with 16 bases between them. The CDR3 runs to 15 residues. Germline values: CDR1 SGHTA, CDR2 FQGNSA. The CDR3 bases are TGTGCCAGCAGCGGGCAGGGCAGGAGGGCAGATACGCAGTATTTT. It specifies CASSGQGRRADTQYF.

The J gene is TRBJ1-1, the V gene TRBV10-1; D is unclear. CDR3 length: 13 amino acids. The V gene lost 2 bases and the J gene lost 0 bases, with 4 bases spanning the gap. CDR1 WNHNN and CDR2 SYGVQD come from the germline V gene (reference sequence). The CDR3 loop reads CASSETVNTEAFF. CDR3 DNA sequence: TGCGCCAGCAGTGAGACGGTGAACACTGAAGCTTTCTTT.

The CDR3 DNA is TGTGCCAGCACCCGGGAGGGGGGATACACCGGGGAGCTGTTTTTT. Translated: CASTREGGYTGELFF. This chain uses TRBV7-2 with TRBJ2-2, with TRBD2 matching 8 bases. This CDR3 is built from 15 residues. Trimming at V came to 7 bases and at J to 3 bases, leaving 7 bases not matched to a gene. Germline CDR1 is SGHTA and CDR2 is FQGNSA.

V usage is TRBV18 and J usage is TRBJ2-5, with D possibly being TRBD1 (6 bases). Germline values: CDR1 KGHSH, CDR2 LQKENI. Between the trimmed V and J ends, which lost 5 bases and 2 bases, there was a span of 9 bases. This CDR3 comprises 13 residues. DNA for the CDR3: TGTGCCAGCTCAGTAGGACAGCAAGAGACCCAGTACTTC. The encoded protein is CASSVGQQETQYF.

The chain is built from TRBV6-5 and TRBJ1-3; D is unresolved. Trimming stripped 2 bases from V and 3 bases from J, with 5 bases between. This CDR3 is built from 13 residues. The germline V gene encodes CDR1 MNHEY and CDR2 SVGAGI. The CDR3 nucleotides are TGTGCCAGCAGTTACCGGGGTGGAAACACCATATATTTT. This gives the protein CASSYRGGNTIYF.

The genes are TRBV7-2 and TRBJ1-3, with D hard to call. The V end was cut by 5 bases, the J end by 3 bases, with 8 bases between. The CDR3 runs 13 residues. Germline CDR1 reads SGHTA; CDR2 reads FQGNSA. The DNA of the CDR3 is TGTGCCAGCAGCCCGAATCGTGGAAACACCATATATTTT. Its protein product is CASSPNRGNTIYF.

Turning to this clone: An end of the junction differs from the germline gene, which may be a read error. The rearrangement joins TRBV7-9 to TRBJ1-2, with D possibly being TRBD1 (5 bases). The CDR3 is 14 residues long. Germline V lookup: CDR1 SEHNR, CDR2 FQNEAQ (reference sequence). CDR3 loop: CASSLGTDLWGSAF. In nucleotides, the CDR3 is TGTGCCAGCAGCCTGGGGACGGACCTATGGGGCTCGGCCTTC.

This chain joins TRBV7-8 and TRBJ1-6; D unresolved. The germline V and J ends were trimmed by 2 bases and 5 bases, with 7 bases remaining between them. The CDR3 sequence is 14 residues long. Looked up from germline, CDR1 is SGHVS and CDR2 is FQNEAQ. CDR3 coding DNA: TGTGCCAGCAGCTTAAGAGGGAATAATTCACCCCTCCACTTT. As protein: CASSLRGNNSPLHF. The whole variable domain, remainder taken from reference TRBV7-8 and TRBJ1-6, is GAGVSQSPRYKVAKRGQDVALRCDPISGHVSLFWYQQALGQGPEFLTYFQNEAQLDKSGLPSDRFFAERPEGSVSTLKIQRTQQEDSAVYLCASSLRGNNSPLHFGNGTRLTVT.

This chain links TRBV27 with TRBJ1-1; a possible D gene is TRBD1 (5 bases). Germline V gene lookup returns CDR1 MNHEY and CDR2 SMNVEV (reference sequence). The CDR3 totals 13 residues. V shed 3 bases and J shed 1 base, with 6 bases lying between them. CDR3 residues: CASSFDRNTEAFF. The CDR3, as DNA: TGTGCCAGCAGTTTCGACAGGAACACTGAAGCTTTCTTT.

The V gene is TRBV30, the J gene TRBJ1-5, with a weak D call TRBD1 (5 bases). Germline CDR1 GTSNPN, CDR2 SVGIG (reference sequence). Between the trimmed V and J ends, which lost 5 bases and 3 bases, there was a span of 11 bases. This CDR3 comprises 13 residues. The CDR3 region has the DNA TGTGCCTGGGGGGCCGGGGACAATCAGCCCCAGCATTTT. The encoded protein is CAWGAGDNQPQHF.

The chain uses TRBV9 and TRBJ1-6; 7 bases line up with TRBD1. Per germline, CDR1 SGDLS and CDR2 YYNGEE. After removal of 0 bases from V and 9 bases from J, the junction contained 9 bases not matched to a gene. The CDR3 contains 16 residues. The CDR3 sequence: CASSVEPTGDSSPLHF. The CDR3 nucleotides read TGTGCCAGCAGCGTAGAGCCAACAGGGGATAGTTCACCCCTCCACTTT.